A single TCR beta chain is shown here with its context. The antigen remains unidentified. The time point was: week 47, end of study. One vaccine dose held 300 ug of mutant IDH1 20-mer peptide and came with topical imiquimod. Sequencing used immunoSEQ multiplex PCR; TCRdb keeps in-frame clones, though not all of them. The repertoire includes some 50,000 clones, about two thirds of them detected once, and about 5% sits in the top ten. The data are from a study of a mutant IDH1 vaccine in newly diagnosed glioma. Overall study: Following radiotherapy alone, or alongside temozolomide cycles, vaccination was started after an interval of 4-6 weeks. Mean patient age was around 40 years; approximately 62% were male and approximately 40% female. Week 35 was safety follow-up visit V12; week 47 was end-of-study visit V13. Study conclusions and caveats: Pseudoprogression apparently lacked any relation to changes in top peripheral T cell clonotypes.

The starting material was peripheral blood mononuclear cells (PBMCs), obtained from a glioma patient whose treatment included an IDH1 peptide vaccine. This TCR was recovered from a man aged 35-49 years with glioma. Some clones in this sample may be carry-over from other donors' samples.

The CDR3 loop is CASSGTGFQPQHF. CDR3 bases: TGTGCCAGCAGCGGGACAGGCTTTCAGCCCCAGCATTTT. The chain uses TRBV2 and TRBJ1-5, with 8 bases fitting TRBD1. V lost 6 bases, J lost 6 bases, and 4 bases stayed unmatched. This CDR3 has 13 residues. Germline loops: CDR1 SNHLY, CDR2 FYNNEI.